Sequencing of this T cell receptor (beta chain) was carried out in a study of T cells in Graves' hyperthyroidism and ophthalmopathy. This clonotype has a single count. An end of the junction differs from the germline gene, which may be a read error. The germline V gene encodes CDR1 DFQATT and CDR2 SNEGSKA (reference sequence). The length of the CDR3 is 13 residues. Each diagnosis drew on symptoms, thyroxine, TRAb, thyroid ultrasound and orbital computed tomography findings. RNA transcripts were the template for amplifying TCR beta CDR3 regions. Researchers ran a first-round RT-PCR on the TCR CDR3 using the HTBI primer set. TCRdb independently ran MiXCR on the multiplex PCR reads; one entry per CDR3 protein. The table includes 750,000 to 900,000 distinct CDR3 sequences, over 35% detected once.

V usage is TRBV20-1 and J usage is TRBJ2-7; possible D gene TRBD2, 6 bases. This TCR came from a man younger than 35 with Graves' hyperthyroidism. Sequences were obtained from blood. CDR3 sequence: CSVRRGSGYEQYF. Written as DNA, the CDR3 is TGCAGTGTTAGACGGGGGAGTGGGTACGAGCAGTACTTC.